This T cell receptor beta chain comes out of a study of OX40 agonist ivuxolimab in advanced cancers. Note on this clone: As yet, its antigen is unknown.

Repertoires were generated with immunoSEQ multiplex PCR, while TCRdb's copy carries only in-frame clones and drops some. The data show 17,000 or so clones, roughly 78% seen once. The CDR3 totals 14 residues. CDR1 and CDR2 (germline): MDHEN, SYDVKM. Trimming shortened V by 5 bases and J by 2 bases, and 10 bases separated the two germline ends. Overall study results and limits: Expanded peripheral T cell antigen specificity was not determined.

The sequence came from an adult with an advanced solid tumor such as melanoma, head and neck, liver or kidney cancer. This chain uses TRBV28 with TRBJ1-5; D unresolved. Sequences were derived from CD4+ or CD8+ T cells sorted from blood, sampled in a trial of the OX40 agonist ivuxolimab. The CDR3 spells CASSLGVGNQPQHF. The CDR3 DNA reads TGTGCCAGCAGTCTTGGGGTAGGCAATCAGCCCCAGCATTTT.